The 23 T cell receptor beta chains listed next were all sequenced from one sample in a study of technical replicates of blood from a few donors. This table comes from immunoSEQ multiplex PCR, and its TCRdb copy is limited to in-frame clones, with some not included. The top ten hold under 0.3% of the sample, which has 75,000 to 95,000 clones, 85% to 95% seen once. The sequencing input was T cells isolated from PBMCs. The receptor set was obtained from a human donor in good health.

The DNA of the CDR3 is TGTGCCAGCTGGACGAAAAACAGGGGAACTGAAGCTTTCTTT. This sequence encodes CASWTKNRGTEAFF. This chain uses TRBV6-1 with TRBJ1-1, with 7 bases identical to TRBD1. CDR1 is MNHNS, CDR2 SASEGT, per germline. Trimming cost V 8 bases and J 5 bases; bases outside gene matches: 11. The CDR3 has 14 residues.

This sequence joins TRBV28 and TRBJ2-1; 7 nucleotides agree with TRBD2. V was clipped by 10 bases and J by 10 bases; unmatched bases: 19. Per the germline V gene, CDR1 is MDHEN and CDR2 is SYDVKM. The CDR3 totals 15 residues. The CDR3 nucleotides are TGTGCCACGGATCCTAGCGGTCGCCCCATCAGCGAGCAGTTCTTC. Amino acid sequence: CATDPSGRPISEQFF. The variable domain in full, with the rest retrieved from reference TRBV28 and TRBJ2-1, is DVKVTQSSRYLVKRTGEKVFLECVQDMDHENMFWYRQDPGLGLRLIYFSYDVKMKEKGDIPEGYSVSREKKERFSLILESASTNQTSMYLCATDPSGRPISEQFFGPGTRLTVL.

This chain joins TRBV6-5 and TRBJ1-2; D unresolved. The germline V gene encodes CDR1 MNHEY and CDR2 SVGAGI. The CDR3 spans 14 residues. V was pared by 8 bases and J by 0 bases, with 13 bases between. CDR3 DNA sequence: TGTGCCAGCGGGCTAAGCGGTACTAACTATGGCTACACCTTC. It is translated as CASGLSGTNYGYTF.

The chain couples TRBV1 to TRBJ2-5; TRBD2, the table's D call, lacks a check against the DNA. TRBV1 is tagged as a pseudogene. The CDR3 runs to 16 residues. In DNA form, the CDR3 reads TGCACCAGCAGCCAATTTTCTTACGCGGCGGATGCGCCCCAGTACTTC. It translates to CTSSQFSYAADAPQYF.

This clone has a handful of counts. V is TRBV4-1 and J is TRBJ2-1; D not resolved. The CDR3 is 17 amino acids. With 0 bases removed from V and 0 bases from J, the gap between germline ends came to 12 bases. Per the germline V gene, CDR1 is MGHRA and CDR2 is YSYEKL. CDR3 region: CASSQDRARSSYNEQFF. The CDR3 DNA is TGCGCCAGCAGCCAAGATCGCGCTAGGAGCTCCTACAATGAGCAGTTCTTC.

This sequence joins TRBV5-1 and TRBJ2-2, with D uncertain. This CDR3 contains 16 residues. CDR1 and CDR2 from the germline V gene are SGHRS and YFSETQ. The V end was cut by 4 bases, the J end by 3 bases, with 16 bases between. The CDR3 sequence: CASSKWLGQDTGELFF. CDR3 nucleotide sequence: TGCGCCAGCAGCAAGTGGTTAGGTCAGGACACCGGGGAGCTGTTTTTT. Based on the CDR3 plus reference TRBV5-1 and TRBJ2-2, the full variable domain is KAGVTQTPRYLIKTRGQQVTLSCSPISGHRSVSWYQQTPGQGLQFLFEYFSETQRNKGNFPGRFSGRQFSNSRSEMNVSTLELGDSALYLCASSKWLGQDTGELFFGEGSRLTVL.

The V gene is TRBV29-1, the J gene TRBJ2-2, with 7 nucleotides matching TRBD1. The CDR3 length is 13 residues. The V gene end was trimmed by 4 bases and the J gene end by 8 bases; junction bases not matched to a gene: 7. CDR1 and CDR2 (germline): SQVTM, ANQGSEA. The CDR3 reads CSVGQTGTGELFF. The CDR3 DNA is TGCAGCGTTGGACAGACAGGGACGGGGGAGCTGTTTTTT.

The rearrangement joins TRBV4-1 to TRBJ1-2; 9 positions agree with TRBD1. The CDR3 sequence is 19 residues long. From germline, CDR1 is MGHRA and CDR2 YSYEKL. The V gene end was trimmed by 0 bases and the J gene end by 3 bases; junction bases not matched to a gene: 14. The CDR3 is CASSQELGQGPEPHYGYTF. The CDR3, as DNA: TGCGCCAGCAGCCAAGAATTGGGACAGGGACCAGAACCACACTATGGCTACACCTTC.

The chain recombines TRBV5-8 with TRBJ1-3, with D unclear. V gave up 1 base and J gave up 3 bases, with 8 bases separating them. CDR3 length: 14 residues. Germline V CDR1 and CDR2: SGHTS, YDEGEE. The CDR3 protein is CASSLIGFGNTIYF. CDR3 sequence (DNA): TGTGCCAGCAGCTTGATCGGGTTTGGAAACACCATATATTTT.

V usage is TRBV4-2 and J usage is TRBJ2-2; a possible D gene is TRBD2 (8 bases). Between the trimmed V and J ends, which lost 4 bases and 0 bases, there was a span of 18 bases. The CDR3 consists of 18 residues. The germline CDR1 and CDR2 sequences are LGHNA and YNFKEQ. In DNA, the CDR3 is TGTGCCAGCAGCCCTCCCGGGGGGGGACAGACGAACACCGGGGAGCTGTTTTTT. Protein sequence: CASSPPGGGQTNTGELFF.

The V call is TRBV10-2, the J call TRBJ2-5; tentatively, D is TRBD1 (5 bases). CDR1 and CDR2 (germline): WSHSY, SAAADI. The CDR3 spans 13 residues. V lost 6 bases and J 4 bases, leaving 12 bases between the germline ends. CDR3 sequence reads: CASRSGQLETQYF. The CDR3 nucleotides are TGCGCCAGCAGATCCGGACAATTAGAGACCCAGTACTTC.

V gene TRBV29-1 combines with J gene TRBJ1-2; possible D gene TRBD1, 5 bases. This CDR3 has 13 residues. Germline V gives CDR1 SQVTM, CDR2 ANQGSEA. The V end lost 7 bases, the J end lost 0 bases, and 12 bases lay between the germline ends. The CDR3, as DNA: TGCAGCGCCCAGGGAGGGACTAACTATGGCTACACCTTC. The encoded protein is CSAQGGTNYGYTF. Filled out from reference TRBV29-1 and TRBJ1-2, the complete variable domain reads SAVISQKPSRDICQRGTSLTIQCQVDSQVTMMFWYRQQPGQSLTLIATANQGSEATYESGFVIDKFPISRPNLTFSTLTVSNMSPEDSSIYLCSAQGGTNYGYTFGSGTRLTVV.

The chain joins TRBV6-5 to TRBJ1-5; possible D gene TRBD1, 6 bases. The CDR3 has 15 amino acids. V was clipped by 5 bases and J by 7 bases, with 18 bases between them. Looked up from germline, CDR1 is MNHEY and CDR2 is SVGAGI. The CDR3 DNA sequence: TGTGCCAGCAGTAAAGTCCGTACAGGGTCCCAGCCCCAGCATTTT. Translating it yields CASSKVRTGSQPQHF.

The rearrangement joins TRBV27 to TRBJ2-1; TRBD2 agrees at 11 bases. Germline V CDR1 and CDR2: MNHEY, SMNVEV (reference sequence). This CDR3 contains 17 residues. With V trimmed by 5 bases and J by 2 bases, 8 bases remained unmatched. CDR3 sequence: CASSATPGLAAYNEQFF. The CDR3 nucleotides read TGTGCCAGCAGTGCGACTCCGGGACTAGCGGCCTACAATGAGCAGTTCTTC.

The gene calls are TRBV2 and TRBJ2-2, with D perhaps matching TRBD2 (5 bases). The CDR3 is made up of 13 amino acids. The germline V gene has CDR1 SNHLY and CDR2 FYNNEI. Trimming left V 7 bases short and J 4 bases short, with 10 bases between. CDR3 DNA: TGTGCCAGCACCGGTGAGGGCACCGGGGAGCTGTTTTTT. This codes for CASTGEGTGELFF.

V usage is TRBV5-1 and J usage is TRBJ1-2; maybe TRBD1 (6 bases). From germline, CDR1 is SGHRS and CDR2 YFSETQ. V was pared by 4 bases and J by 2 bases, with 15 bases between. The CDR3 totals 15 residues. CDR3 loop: CASSTGGGTNYGYTF. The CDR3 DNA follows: TGCGCCAGCAGCACCGGGGGGGGGACAAACTATGGCTACACCTTC.

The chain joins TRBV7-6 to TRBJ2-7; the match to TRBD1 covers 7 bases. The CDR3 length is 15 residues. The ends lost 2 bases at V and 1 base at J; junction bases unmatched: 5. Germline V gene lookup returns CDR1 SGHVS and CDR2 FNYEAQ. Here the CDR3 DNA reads TGTGCCAGCAGCTTATACGGGACAGCTTCCTACGAGCAGTACTTC. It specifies CASSLYGTASYEQYF.

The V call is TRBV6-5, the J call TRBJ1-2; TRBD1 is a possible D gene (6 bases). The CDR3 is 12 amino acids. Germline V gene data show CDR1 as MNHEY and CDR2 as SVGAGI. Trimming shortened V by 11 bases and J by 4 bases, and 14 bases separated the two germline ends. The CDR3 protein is CAGWTASYGYTF. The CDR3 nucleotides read TGTGCCGGATGGACAGCGAGCTATGGCTACACCTTC.

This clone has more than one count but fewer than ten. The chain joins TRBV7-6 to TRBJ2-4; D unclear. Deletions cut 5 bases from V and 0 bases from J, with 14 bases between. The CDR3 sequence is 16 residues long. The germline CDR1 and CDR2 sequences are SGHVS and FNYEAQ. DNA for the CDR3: TGTGCCAGCAGCCCCCGCTTGAGTCTAGCCAAAAACATTCAGTACTTC. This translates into CASSPRLSLAKNIQYF.

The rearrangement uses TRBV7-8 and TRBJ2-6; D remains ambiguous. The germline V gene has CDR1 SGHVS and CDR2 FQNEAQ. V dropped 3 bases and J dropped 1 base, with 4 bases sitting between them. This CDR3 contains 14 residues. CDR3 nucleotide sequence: TGTGCCAGCAGCTTTTCGTCTGGGGCCAACGTCCTGACTTTC. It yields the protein CASSFSSGANVLTF.

The CDR3 here is CASSAGDDEQFF. For the CDR3, the DNA is TGCGCCAGCAGCGCTGGAGACGATGAGCAGTTCTTC. The rearrangement uses TRBV5-1 and TRBJ2-1; D is uncertain. CDR1 is SGHRS, CDR2 YFSETQ, per germline. This CDR3 is 12 amino acids long. Trimming removed 4 bases from V and 8 bases from J, with 10 bases in between.

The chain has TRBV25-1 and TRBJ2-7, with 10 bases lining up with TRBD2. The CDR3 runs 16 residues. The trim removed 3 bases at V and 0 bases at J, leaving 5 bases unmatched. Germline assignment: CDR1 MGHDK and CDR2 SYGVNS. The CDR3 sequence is CASSDEKREGSYEQYF. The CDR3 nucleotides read TGTGCCAGCAGTGATGAAAAGCGGGAGGGCTCCTACGAGCAGTACTTC.

The CDR3: CASRPGDEGTQYF. The DNA for the CDR3 is TGTGCCTCTCGTCCGGGTGATGAAGGGACCCAGTACTTC. This chain uses TRBV7-3 with TRBJ2-5; D unresolved. V lost 11 bases, J lost 7 bases, and 20 bases lay in between. The V gene's germline CDR1 is SGHTA and CDR2 FQGTGA. The CDR3 has 13 residues. Looking up the rest from reference TRBV7-3 and TRBJ2-5 gives the full variable domain: GAGVSQTPSNKVTEKGKYVELRCDPISGHTALYWYRQSLGQGPEFLIYFQGTGAADDSGLPNDRFFAVRPEGSVSTLKIQRTERGDSAVYLCASRPGDEGTQYFGPGTRLLVL.